This T cell receptor beta chain was recovered during a study of long-term antiretroviral therapy in people with HIV. Looking at the study overall: It was about a decade after the earliest samples that the 2015 immediate-ART recommendation appeared. Study-level results: ART was followed by higher diversity that remained below transplant donor controls. HIV repertoires showed narrower CDR3 length ranges than controls.

Researchers ran immunoSEQ v3.0 at survey level. Per-sample TRB depth target: 40,000-50,000 T-cell genomes. Clones were sequenced by immunoSEQ multiplex PCR, and TCRdb holds only the in-frame ones, with some missing. Here the sample spans tens of thousands of clones, more than 80% being singletons. With respect to this clone: Antigen: not known.

The CDR3 runs to 14 residues. CDR1 and CDR2 (germline): ENHRY, SYGVKD. Losses at the gene ends were 2 bases for V and 9 bases for J; bases not matched to a gene: 4. The rearrangement joins TRBV10-3 to TRBJ1-6; the match to TRBD1 covers 7 bases. The sample consisted of unsorted PBMCs, taken 5.2 years after starting antiretroviral therapy. The receptor comes from a woman in her thirties or forties with HIV. CDR3 sequence reads: CAISEVGGFSPLHF. The DNA of the CDR3 is TGTGCCATCAGTGAGGTAGGGGGCTTTTCACCCCTCCACTTT.